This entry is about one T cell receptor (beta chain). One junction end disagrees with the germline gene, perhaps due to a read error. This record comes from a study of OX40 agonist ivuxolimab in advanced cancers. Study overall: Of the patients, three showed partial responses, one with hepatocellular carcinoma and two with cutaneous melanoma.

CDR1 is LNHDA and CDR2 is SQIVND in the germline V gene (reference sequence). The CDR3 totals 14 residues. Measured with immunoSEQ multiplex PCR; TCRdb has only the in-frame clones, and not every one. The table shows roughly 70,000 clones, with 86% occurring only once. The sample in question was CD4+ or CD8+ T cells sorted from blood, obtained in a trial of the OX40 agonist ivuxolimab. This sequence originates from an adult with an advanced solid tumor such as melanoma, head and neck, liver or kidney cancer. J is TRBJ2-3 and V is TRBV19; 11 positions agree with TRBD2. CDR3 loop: CASRIAGGPGSQYF. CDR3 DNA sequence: TGTGCCAGTAGGATAGCGGGGGGGCCGGGTTCGCAGTATTTT.